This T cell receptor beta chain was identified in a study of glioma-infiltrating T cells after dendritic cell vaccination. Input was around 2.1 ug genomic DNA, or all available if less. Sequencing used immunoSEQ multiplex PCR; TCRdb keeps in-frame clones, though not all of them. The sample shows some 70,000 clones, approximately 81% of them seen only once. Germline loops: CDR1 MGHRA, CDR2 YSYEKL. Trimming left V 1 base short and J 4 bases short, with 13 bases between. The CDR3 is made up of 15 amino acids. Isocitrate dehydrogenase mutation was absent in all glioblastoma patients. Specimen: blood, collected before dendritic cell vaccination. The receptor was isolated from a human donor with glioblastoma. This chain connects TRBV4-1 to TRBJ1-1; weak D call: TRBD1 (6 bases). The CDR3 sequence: CASSQGEGGTTEAFF. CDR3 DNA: TGCGCCAGCAGCCAAGGAGAAGGGGGAACCACTGAAGCTTTCTTT.